The rows below give T cell receptor beta chains drawn from one sample of a study of vaccination effects on CD4 cells after COVID-19. TCRdb keeps only in-frame clones here, not all; method: immunoSEQ multiplex PCR. The repertoire has approximately 46,000 clones, roughly 72% of them found once; the top ten carry more than 6.5%. Which antigens these TCRs recognize remains unknown. The sample was CD4+ T cells from PBMCs cultured without peptide, taken before COVID-19 vaccination. These receptors all come from a human donor who had a prior SARS-CoV-2 infection. Both conserved end residues are trimmed from each CDR3.

cdr3_aa,j_call,cdr3_length,v_call
ASSTPTSGGPNTGELF,TRBJ2-2,16,TRBV11-2
ASSPRTATNEKLF,TRBJ1-4,13,TRBV18
ASSQDEHYEQY,TRBJ2-7,11,TRBV4-2
ASHDVVGRGVVGGNTIY,TRBJ1-3,17,TRBV7-8
ASSVRLADNEQF,TRBJ2-1,12,TRBV9
ASSLGGQPYGYT,TRBJ1-2,12,TRBV27
ASSLSLGAGDSYEQY,TRBJ2-7,15,TRBV28
ASTGHSTNEKLF,TRBJ1-4,12,TRBV27
ATSEYGLFGGEQF,TRBJ2-1,13,TRBV24-1
ASSLPSGGQGAAGYT,TRBJ1-2,15,TRBV5-4
ASSLVWTGISGFSYGYT,TRBJ1-2,17,TRBV27
ASSVDRSSGNTIY,TRBJ1-3,13,TRBV9
ASSRAGGEDNEQF,TRBJ2-1,13,TRBV18
ASSQTGTGDTQY,TRBJ2-3,12,TRBV5-1
ASSYPIPLLAPGQETQY,TRBJ2-5,17,TRBV6-2/TRBV6-3
ATSTSGALNEKLF,TRBJ1-4,13,TRBV15
ASSLTGTGLVETQY,TRBJ2-5,14,TRBV7-9
ASSGRTGGSRQNEKLF,TRBJ1-4,16,TRBV7-6
ATGLAGEAEQY,TRBJ2-7,11,TRBV15
ASSPGTGGRQNSPLH,TRBJ1-6,15,TRBV5-6
ASSQGLAGGAYEQY,TRBJ2-7,14,TRBV5-1
ASRMNTEAF,TRBJ1-1,9,TRBV6-6
ASSPSYYEQF,TRBJ2-1,10,TRBV5-8
SGQELVNTEAF,TRBJ1-1,11,TRBV21-1
ASSIDLGRNYGYT,TRBJ1-2,13,TRBV19
ATSDLSPGSYNEQF,TRBJ2-1,14,TRBV24-1
ASSLLGGQYEQY,TRBJ2-7,12,TRBV5-4
ASSTIADHNEQF,TRBJ2-1,12,TRBV9
ASSMSRDTIHEQY,TRBJ2-7,13,TRBV19
ASSLHFSRSGYT,TRBJ1-2,12,TRBV3-1/TRBV3-2
ASSLFAGVETQY,TRBJ2-5,12,TRBV5-4
ATGQGGTEAF,TRBJ1-1,10,TRBV7-9
ASSDWPTEAF,TRBJ1-1,10,TRBV2
ASSVVGRELF,TRBJ2-2,10,TRBV11-2
ASSRIHRGPPYEQY,TRBJ2-7,14,TRBV18
ASRSRMTLVRF,TRBJ2-1,11,TRBV12-3/TRBV12-4
ATSDLRAAAYNEQF,TRBJ2-1,14,TRBV24-1
ASSPHRDQPQH,TRBJ1-5,11,TRBV5-5
ASGLGLAGGYQETQY,TRBJ2-5,15,TRBV12-5
ASSPGQTNYGYT,TRBJ1-2,12,TRBV5-4
ASSFTGNSGNTIY,TRBJ1-3,13,TRBV9
ASRPWDAGSRTGELF,TRBJ2-2,15,TRBV3-1/TRBV3-2
ASGLGVTVTSYNEQF,TRBJ2-1,15,TRBV12-5
ASSHNRDGRINEQF,TRBJ2-1,14,TRBV7-3
ATSRGGQEWGNTIY,TRBJ1-3,14,TRBV15
ASSASAALDTQY,TRBJ2-3,12,TRBV5-1
ASSLGPGGTIYEQY,TRBJ2-7,14,TRBV11-3
ASSLVGLHTEAF,TRBJ1-1,12,TRBV7-9
ASSLWTGNQPQH,TRBJ1-5,12,TRBV7-8
ASSPNDQPQH,TRBJ1-5,10,TRBV12-3/TRBV12-4
ASSPRTGYGYT,TRBJ1-2,11,TRBV14
ASSDTGYGYT,TRBJ1-2,10,TRBV7-3
ASSSAGTIINEQF,TRBJ2-1,13,TRBV7-9
ASSRGTGEGSSGNTIY,TRBJ1-3,16,TRBV18
ASSLTRLAGVAGDEQF,TRBJ2-1,16,TRBV7-3
ASSLSIRRELF,TRBJ1-4,11,TRBV7-2
ASSGGAGNQPQH,TRBJ1-5,12,TRBV5-5
ASFRQGLRTEAF,TRBJ1-1,12,TRBV2
ASSSLRGGRGAYGYT,TRBJ1-2,15,TRBV7-9
ASSPPGADTQY,TRBJ2-3,11,TRBV18